The rows below give T cell receptor beta chains drawn from one sample of a study of blood T cell repertoires in COVID-19. The repertoire was sequenced with immunoSEQ multiplex PCR; TCRdb's copy has only in-frame clones and lacks some. The data contain a few hundred thousand clones, around 89% of them singletons. The sequenced material came from PBMCs or T cells enriched from blood (not recorded which). These receptors all come from a woman aged 45 to 65 who had recovered from COVID-19. The CDR3 runs from the conserved cysteine through the conserved F or W. Fields, in order: clone size, J gene, V gene, D gene, CDR3 DNA, CDR3 protein. A D gene is named only where the DNA matches it firmly. For some rows the clone size is stated as once, few or many, or as a class when expanded; others skip it.

. TRBJ1-1 TRBV7-2 . TGTGCCAGCAGCTTGGGGGGGGCCATGAACACTGAAGCTTTCTTT CASSLGGAMNTEAFF
. TRBJ2-1 TRBV27 TRBD2 TGTGCCAGCAGTTCTTTGGGACTAGCGGAATACAATGAGCAGTTCTTC CASSSLGLAEYNEQFF
. TRBJ2-7 TRBV5-3 TRBD2 TGTGCCAGAAGCGCGAGCGGGAGGGGCGAGCAGTACTTC CARSASGRGEQYF
. TRBJ2-7 TRBV9 TRBD2 TGTGCCAGCAGCGTTGGCGGGACTAGCGTTCACGAGCAGTACTTC CASSVGGTSVHEQYF
. TRBJ1-5 TRBV6-1 . TGTGCCAGCAGTGGACAGTTCTCTTATAGCAATCAGCCCCAGCATTTT CASSGQFSYSNQPQHF
. TRBJ1-4 TRBV11-2 TRBD1 TGTGCCAGCAGCGCCCACGGGACAGGGGGTACTAATGAAAAACTGTTTTTT CASSAHGTGGTNEKLFF
. TRBJ2-1 TRBV9 . TGTGCCAGCAGCCCTCAGATCGGGAGCAATGAGCAGTTCTTC CASSPQIGSNEQFF
. TRBJ2-7 TRBV6-1 . TGTGCCAGCAGTGAGACGATGGAGGGACGCGAGCAGTACTTC CASSETMEGREQYF
. TRBJ2-2 TRBV29-1 TRBD1 TGCAGTACGGGACAGTTAAACACCGGGGAGCTGTTTTTT CSTGQLNTGELFF
. TRBJ2-1 TRBV12-3/TRBV12-4 . TGTGCCGCGCAGATACGTAGTTCAGGTGAGCAGTTCTTC CAAQIRSSGEQFF
. TRBJ2-7 TRBV20-1 TRBD2 TGCAGTGCTAGTGGGCCTTTGCGGGAGGGCCTCTACGAGCAGTACTTC CSASGPLREGLYEQYF
. TRBJ1-3 TRBV4-3 TRBD1 TGCGCCAGCAGCCAAGATTTTACAGGGGCCTTCTCTGGAAACACCATATATTTT CASSQDFTGAFSGNTIYF
few TRBJ1-3 TRBV12-5 . TGTGCTAGTGGTACCGGAGTAGGCTCTGGAAACACCATATATTTT CASGTGVGSGNTIYF
. TRBJ2-7 TRBV6-5 . TGTGCCAGCAGGCGCAGTTCGGGGAGCTCCTACGAGCAGTACTTC CASRRSSGSSYEQYF
. TRBJ1-2 TRBV24-1 . TGTGCCACCAGTGACCCCGGGACAAGGGCTGGCTACACCTTC CATSDPGTRAGYTF
. TRBJ2-1 TRBV9 TRBD2 TGTGCCAGCAGCGCGACTAGCGCAAGCTATTGGGAGCAGTTCTTC CASSATSASYWEQFF
. TRBJ1-4 TRBV7-2 . TGTGCCAGCAGGCTAGGGGGGGCGGATGAAAAACTGTTTTTT CASRLGGADEKLFF
. TRBJ1-1 TRBV7-9 TRBD1 TGTGCCAGCAGCCCATGGGACAGGGTAAAAGCTTTCTTT CASSPWDRVKAFF
. TRBJ2-1 TRBV11-3 . TGTGCCAGCAGCTTAGATGGTGTACTGCTCAATGAGCAGTTCTTC CASSLDGVLLNEQFF
. TRBJ2-3 TRBV7-9 TRBD1 TGTGCCAGCAGCTTAGAAGGGGGCGGGACAGATACGCAGTATTTT CASSLEGGGTDTQYF
. TRBJ1-1 TRBV7-2 . TGTGCCAGCAGCTTGTTTGTGTCCCGTGAAGCTTTCTTT CASSLFVSREAFF